These 4 T cell receptor beta chains were all obtained from the same sample, sequenced in a study of human T cells and chemical hapten exposure. Time point described: patch test 2, 6 weeks after DPC sensitization. Treatment meaning: therapeutic diphenylcyclopropenone sensitization with weekly scalp DPC. TCRdb passed the RACE reads through MiXCR, listing each CDR3 protein once. The table lists 350,000 to 400,000 distinct CDR3 sequences, about 6.3% of them singletons. The sample in question was whole blood, obtained in connection with sensitization to the hapten diphenylcyclopropenone (DPC). These receptors all come from a woman aged 18-29 years with alopecia areata. Some clones in this sample may be carry-over from other donors' samples.

The V gene is TRBV7-2, the J gene TRBJ1-6; 10 nucleotides agree with TRBD1. CDR3 length: 16 amino acids. Losses at the gene ends were 3 bases for V and 10 bases for J; bases not matched to a gene: 9. In germline, CDR1 is SGHTA, CDR2 FQGNSA. CDR3 DNA: TGTGCCAGCAGCTTGTGGGGGACAGGGGTAGGGTCACCCCTCCACTTT. It specifies CASSLWGTGVGSPLHF.

This clonotype was observed a few times. The CDR3 DNA sequence: TGTGCCAGCAGTTACCAATCCGGGACGGAACTTGGCTACGAGCAGTACTTC. This translates into CASSYQSGTELGYEQYF. This sequence joins TRBV6-5 and TRBJ2-7; either TRBD1 or TRBD2 may supply D (5 bases each). Trimming pared 2 bases from V and 3 bases from J, leaving 20 bases between. CDR1 MNHEY and CDR2 SVGAGI come from the germline V gene. The CDR3 loop spans 17 amino acids.

This clonotype was detected only a few times. The chain carries TRBV18 and TRBJ1-1, with D perhaps matching TRBD1 (5 bases). Germline V CDR1 and CDR2: KGHSH, LQKENI. The CDR3 has 16 residues. V dropped 0 bases and J dropped 4 bases, with 15 bases sitting between them. The CDR3 is CASSPPAGRLSTEAFF. The CDR3 nucleotides are TGTGCCAGCTCACCACCCGCAGGGAGGTTATCCACTGAAGCTTTCTTT.

This rearrangement joins TRBV3-1 to TRBJ2-4, with 15 positions matching TRBD2. J gave up 6 bases and V 2 bases, and 5 bases lay outside the gene matches. Germline values: CDR1 LGHDT, CDR2 YNNKEL (reference sequence). This CDR3 has 17 amino acids. CDR3 loop: CASSQTGLAGGLNIQYF. The CDR3 DNA reads TGTGCCAGCAGCCAAACGGGACTAGCGGGGGGATTAAACATTCAGTACTTC.